This entry lists 5 T cell receptor beta chains sequenced from one sample in a study of T-cell reconstitution after alpha-beta-depleted transplantation in children. Preparation of the TCRbeta library was carried out with unique molecular identifiers. TCRdb used MiXCR to reprocess the PCR reads, holding one entry per CDR3 protein. The sample contains 90,000 to 130,000 distinct CDR3 sequences, about 6.4% of which appear only once. The material sequenced was PBMCs, mostly from graft donor cells, taken 360 days after TCRalphabeta/CD19-depleted stem cell transplant. The receptors were sampled from a male patient aged 2 to 10 who had a stem cell transplant for acute lymphoblastic leukemia, so the T cells may come from the graft donor.

Many counts were recorded for this clonotype. The V call is TRBV6-5, the J call TRBJ2-3, with 9 nucleotides matching TRBD2. The trim removed 2 bases at V and 4 bases at J, leaving 1 base unmatched. The germline gives CDR1 MNHEY, CDR2 SVGAGI. This CDR3 has 14 amino acids. The CDR3 DNA reads as TGTGCCAGCAGTTACGGGACTAGCCCAGATACGCAGTATTTT. It yields the protein CASSYGTSPDTQYF.

V and J are TRBV9 and TRBJ2-5, with D perhaps matching TRBD2 (7 bases). Trimming removed 0 bases from V and 4 bases from J, with 13 bases in between. Germline CDR1 and CDR2: SGDLS and YYNGEE. The CDR3 extends over 15 amino acids. The CDR3 DNA is TGTGCCAGCAGCGTAGGGGGGGGCGGCGGAGAGACCCAGTACTTC. Its translation is CASSVGGGGGETQYF.

This sequence joins TRBV15 and TRBJ2-5; 9 bases map to TRBD1. CDR3 size: 15 residues. The germline V gene has CDR1 LNHNV and CDR2 YYDKDF (reference sequence). J lost 5 bases, V lost 6 bases, and 10 bases had no gene match. Here the CDR3 DNA reads TGTGCCACCAGTCCGGGGGACAGGGACCGGGAGACCCAGTACTTC. Residues: CATSPGDRDRETQYF.

This clonotype was found many times. The V and J genes are TRBV5-1 and TRBJ2-3, with a possible D match to TRBD1 (5 bases). Germline CDR1 and CDR2: SGHRS and YFSETQ. V lost 5 bases, J lost 2 bases, and 9 bases lay in between. The CDR3 spans 13 residues. CDR3 DNA sequence: TGCGCCAGCAGGTACAGGAACACAGATACGCAGTATTTT. Residues: CASRYRNTDTQYF.

The chain carries TRBV28 and TRBJ2-5; D perhaps matches TRBD2 (7 bases). Germline V gene sequence: CDR1 MDHEN, CDR2 SYDVKM. This CDR3 has 16 residues. With 1 base removed from V and 4 bases from J, the gap between germline ends came to 16 bases. The CDR3 reads CASSLSVGGPGETQYF. CDR3 DNA sequence: TGTGCCAGCAGTTTATCAGTGGGGGGGCCGGGAGAGACCCAGTACTTC.